This passage covers 26 T cell receptor beta chains from one sample sequenced in a study of cytomegalovirus exposure and HLA in healthy donors. Both 60 Vbeta primers and 13 Jbeta primers went into the PCR. Using immunoSEQ multiplex PCR, the repertoire was profiled, and TCRdb retains in-frame clones only, with some absent. The sample includes nearly 200,000 clones, roughly 76% of them seen just once. Material: PBMCs. The receptors originated from a woman in her thirties in good health and CMV-seropositive.

This clone was recorded only once. The V gene is TRBV11-2, the J gene TRBJ1-2; 9 bases line up with TRBD1. The CDR3 consists of 16 residues. The germline V gene has CDR1 SGHAT and CDR2 FQNNGV. Losses at the gene ends were 6 bases for V and 1 base for J; bases not matched to a gene: 9. CDR3: CASRATGGHLNYGYTF. The CDR3 DNA follows: TGTGCCAGCAGAGCTACAGGGGGCCATCTTAACTATGGCTACACCTTC.

The V gene is TRBV5-1, the J gene TRBJ1-1; TRBD1 is a possible D gene (6 bases). Germline V CDR1 and CDR2: SGHRS, YFSETQ. There are 15 residues in the CDR3. Deletions cut 3 bases from V and 11 bases from J, with 23 bases between. The CDR3 DNA follows: TGCGCCAGCAGCTCTGGGGGGGGGCGGACGGCGGAGGCTTTCTTT. The encoded protein is CASSSGGGRTAEAFF.

This clone was detected only a few times. In DNA form, the CDR3 reads TGCGCCAGCAGCCAAGAAAGGACAGGCCGCGGGTTCCAAGAGACCCAGTACTTC. Translation gives CASSQERTGRGFQETQYF. This chain joins TRBV4-1 and TRBJ2-5; 7 bases agree with TRBD1. Losses at the gene ends were 0 bases for V and 1 base for J; bases not matched to a gene: 11. The CDR3 contains 18 residues. The germline CDR1 and CDR2 sequences are MGHRA and YSYEKL.

A few counts support this clone. The chain couples TRBV2 to TRBJ1-6; D call uncertain. Germline V gives CDR1 SNHLY, CDR2 FYNNEI. The CDR3 has 14 residues. The V gene lost 11 bases and the J gene lost 11 bases, with 22 bases spanning the gap. This CDR3 reads CADQLTAGGTPLHF. Written as DNA, the CDR3 is TGTGCCGACCAGCTCACCGCAGGAGGGACACCCCTCCACTTT.

The chain employs TRBV7-9 and TRBJ2-1; 10 bases agree with TRBD1. The V and J ends lost 5 bases and 2 bases, in that order; junction bases with no gene match: 6. Germline V gene lookup returns CDR1 SEHNR and CDR2 FQNEAQ (reference sequence). This CDR3 comprises 16 residues. The CDR3: CASSVSGTGAYNEQFF. The CDR3 DNA is TGTGCCAGCAGCGTGTCCGGGACAGGGGCCTACAATGAGCAGTTCTTC.

This clone occurred a few times. The V gene is TRBV19, the J gene TRBJ2-7, with a possible D match to TRBD1 (6 bases). Trimming left V 3 bases short and J 3 bases short, with 12 bases between. The CDR3 is made up of 14 amino acids. The germline gives CDR1 LNHDA, CDR2 SQIVND (reference sequence). CDR3 bases: TGTGCCAGTAGTATTACGGGCAGGGGCTACGAGCAGTACTTC. This codes for CASSITGRGYEQYF.

The genes are TRBV2 and TRBJ1-2; 10 bases are a match to TRBD1. The CDR3 has 13 amino acids. Per the germline V gene, CDR1 is SNHLY and CDR2 is FYNNEI. The J segment lost 3 bases and the V segment lost 7 bases, leaving 2 bases of the junction unmatched. CDR3 bases: TGTGCCAGCATGGGGACAGGGGACTATGGCTACACCTTC. Translation gives CASMGTGDYGYTF.

The chain links TRBV5-4 to TRBJ2-5, with 7 bases matching TRBD2. The CDR3 has 14 amino acids. Trimming removed 3 bases from V and 3 bases from J; junction bases left unmatched: 5. Germline CDR1 and CDR2: SGHNT and YYREEE (reference sequence). The CDR3 DNA reads TGTGCCAGCAGCTCTCTCCTAGCGGAAGAGACCCAGTACTTC. As protein: CASSSLLAEETQYF.

The genes are TRBV18 and TRBJ2-7; 8 nucleotides agree with TRBD2. Germline loops: CDR1 KGHSH, CDR2 LQKENI. The junction had 15 bases not matched to a gene; V was cut back by 4 bases and J by 4 bases. CDR3 length equals 17 residues. The CDR3 nucleotides read TGTGCCAGCTCACAGTATTTGACCGGGAGGGCTGGGTACGAGCAGTACTTC. Amino acids: CASSQYLTGRAGYEQYF.

The genes are TRBV6-5 and TRBJ2-5, with 12 bases fitting TRBD1. The V gene end was trimmed by 0 bases and the J gene end by 5 bases; junction bases not matched to a gene: 4. Germline CDR1 reads MNHEY; CDR2 reads SVGAGI. The CDR3 runs 16 residues. In nucleotides, the CDR3 is TGTGCCAGCAGTTACTCGGGGACAGGGGGCGGGGAGACCCAGTACTTC. Its translation: CASSYSGTGGGETQYF.

The CDR3 DNA reads TGCAGCGTTGAGGACAGTTTCAACGAGATCTCTGGAAACACCATATATTTT. Protein product: CSVEDSFNEISGNTIYF. The genes are TRBV29-1 and TRBJ1-3, with D possibly TRBD1 on 6 matching bases. This CDR3 region has 17 residues. V dropped 3 bases and J dropped 0 bases, with 18 bases sitting between them. Germline V gives CDR1 SQVTM, CDR2 ANQGSEA.

This clone was found a few times. The chain recombines TRBV28 with TRBJ2-5; 7 positions match TRBD1. Per germline, CDR1 MDHEN and CDR2 SYDVKM. V lost 5 bases and J lost 6; bases outside the gene matches: 9. This CDR3 spans 14 amino acids. CDR3 DNA: TGTGCCAGCAGTCTCCAACAGGGGATACAGACCCAGTACTTC. Its translation: CASSLQQGIQTQYF.

This clone was seen just once. V and J are TRBV5-1 and TRBJ2-7; TRBD1 matches at 7 bases. V was pared by 2 bases and J by 0 bases, with 5 bases of the junction left unmatched. This CDR3 has 15 residues. Germline V CDR1 and CDR2: SGHRS, YFSETQ. In DNA form, the CDR3 reads TGCGCCAGCAGCTTAGTTGGGACAGCCTCCTACGAGCAGTACTTC. Translated: CASSLVGTASYEQYF.

This sequence joins TRBV5-1 and TRBJ2-5; 9 nucleotides line up with TRBD1. The DNA end favors TRBJ2-7, so the J call may be wrong. Germline V CDR1 and CDR2: SGHRS, YFSETQ. The CDR3 totals 15 residues. The CDR3 sequence: CASSLLGGQGHEQYF. CDR3 DNA: TGCGCCAGCAGTCTGCTCGGGGGACAGGGCCACGAGCAGTACTTC.

The rearrangement joins TRBV28 to TRBJ2-1; tentative D call: TRBD1 (5 bases). This CDR3 has 12 amino acids. V gave up 10 bases and J gave up 4 bases, with 11 bases separating them. Germline V gene sequence: CDR1 MDHEN, CDR2 SYDVKM. CDR3 bases: TGTGCCACCTTGGACACATACAATGAGCAGTTCTTC. Translation: CATLDTYNEQFF.

This clone was seen only a few times. The V call is TRBV21-1, the J call TRBJ2-5; TRBD1 is the table's D call, not checked against the DNA. TRBV21-1 is a pseudogene. There are 18 residues in the CDR3. The CDR3 sequence: CASSKSSGSWGKEETQYF. The DNA of the CDR3 is TGTGCCAGCAGCAAAAGCTCCGGTAGTTGGGGCAAGGAAGAGACCCAGTACTTC.

The rearrangement links TRBV6-5 to TRBJ1-6, with D tentatively TRBD1 (5 bases). Germline CDR1 MNHEY, CDR2 SVGAGI. There are 16 residues in the CDR3. Trimming pared 0 bases from V and 8 bases from J, leaving 14 bases between. CDR3: CASSYSGRVRYSPLHF. The CDR3 DNA reads TGTGCCAGCAGTTACTCGGGCAGGGTAAGGTATTCACCCCTCCACTTT.

J is TRBJ2-5 and V is TRBV27, with 11 bases that match TRBD1. TRBJ2-7 matches the DNA end more closely, so the J call is doubtful. Germline lookup yields CDR1 MNHEY and CDR2 SMNVEV (reference sequence). The CDR3 runs 15 residues. CDR3 nucleotide sequence: TGTGCCAGCAGTTTATCGGGACAGGGGGCCTACGAGCAGTACTTC. Protein sequence: CASSLSGQGAYEQYF.

Points on this clone: The junction departs from germline at one end; a sequencing error may be responsible. Other DNA sequences of this sample code for an identical CDR3. This chain uses TRBV5-1 with TRBJ1-1, with 10 bases aligning to TRBD1. Germline assignment: CDR1 SGHRS and CDR2 YFSETQ. CDR3 length: 15 residues. The DNA for the CDR3 is TGCGCCAGCAGCTTCCGGACAGGGGGGAACACTGAAGCCTTCTTT. Translating gives CASSFRTGGNTEAFF.

The genes are TRBV28 and TRBJ1-4, with 8 positions matching TRBD1. The CDR3 extends over 14 amino acids. Unmatched junction bases numbered 5, after V lost 6 bases and J lost 5 bases. Germline CDR1 and CDR2: MDHEN and SYDVKM. The CDR3 reads CASSRQGPNEKLFF. DNA for the CDR3: TGTGCCAGCAGCCGACAGGGGCCGAATGAAAAACTGTTTTTT.

The gene calls are TRBV6-5 and TRBJ2-1; 9 bases fit TRBD2. The V segment lost 2 bases and the J segment 9 bases; nucleotides outside the gene matches: 11. Per the germline V gene, CDR1 is MNHEY and CDR2 is SVGAGI. The CDR3 loop spans 16 amino acids. As DNA, the CDR3 is TGTGCCAGCAGTTACCCAGTAGCGGGAGAAGGGCTTGAGCAGTTCTTC. It is translated as CASSYPVAGEGLEQFF.

The chain links TRBV5-1 to TRBJ2-1, with TRBD2 as a possible D gene (5 bases). Germline lookup yields CDR1 SGHRS and CDR2 YFSETQ. The CDR3 runs to 15 residues. V lost 1 base to trimming and J lost 7 bases, with 15 bases between them. The CDR3 bases are TGCGCCAGCAGCTTGAACCACCGAGGGTCTAATGAGCAGTTCTTC. It specifies CASSLNHRGSNEQFF. The variable domain in full, with the rest retrieved from reference TRBV5-1 and TRBJ2-1, is KAGVTQTPRYLIKTRGQQVTLSCSPISGHRSVSWYQQTPGQGLQFLFEYFSETQRNKGNFPGRFSGRQFSNSRSEMNVSTLELGDSALYLCASSLNHRGSNEQFFGPGTRLTVL.

The rearrangement joins TRBV5-4 to TRBJ2-5; 15 nucleotides match TRBD2. Germline V gives CDR1 SGHNT, CDR2 YYREEE (reference sequence). The J segment lost 1 base and the V segment lost 4 bases, leaving 2 bases of the junction unmatched. The CDR3 loop spans 16 amino acids. CDR3 residues: CASSPGLAGGQETQYF. The CDR3, as DNA: TGTGCCAGCAGCCCGGGACTAGCGGGGGGCCAAGAGACCCAGTACTTC.

This clone was seen only a few times. The chain recombines TRBV10-2 with TRBJ2-1, with 9 bases that match TRBD2. CDR1 WSHSY and CDR2 SAAADI come from the germline V gene. This CDR3 comprises 17 residues. The junction had 16 bases not matched to a gene; V was cut back by 6 bases and J by 7 bases. The chain's CDR3 is CASRTPRGGGAVNEQFF. DNA of the CDR3: TGCGCCAGCAGAACTCCGCGTGGCGGGGGGGCCGTTAATGAGCAGTTCTTC.

The CDR3 loop is CASSYGQGNTGELFF. The CDR3 nucleotides are TGTGCCAGCAGTTACGGACAGGGGAACACCGGGGAGCTGTTTTTT. The J gene is TRBJ2-2, the V gene TRBV6-5; 8 bases are shared with TRBD1. CDR1 and CDR2 from the germline V gene are MNHEY and SVGAGI. CDR3 length: 15 residues. V shed 2 bases, J shed 1 base, and the junction held 0 bases outside the gene matches.

This chain connects TRBV10-3 to TRBJ2-7; tentative D call: TRBD1 (5 bases). The CDR3 runs to 15 residues. V shed 2 bases and J shed 6 bases, with 17 bases lying between them. Germline CDR1 is ENHRY and CDR2 is SYGVKD. The chain's CDR3 is CAISEPETALREQYF. CDR3 nucleotide sequence: TGTGCCATCAGTGAGCCCGAGACAGCGCTCCGCGAGCAGTACTTC.